Only a few counts were recorded for the clone carrying this TCR beta chain. This specimen belongs to a study of cytomegalovirus exposure and HLA in healthy donors. 13 Jbeta primers and 60 Vbeta primers were used for the PCR. Sequenced by immunoSEQ multiplex PCR; TCRdb stores in-frame clones only, minus some. The table includes roughly 150,000 clones, roughly four fifths detected once. This receptor was identified in a male donor in good health and CMV-seronegative. Sequenced: PBMCs.

CDR3 residues: CAWRKGGTGELFF. CDR3 nucleotide sequence: TGTGCCTGGAGGAAAGGGGGAACCGGGGAGCTGTTTTTT. The genes are TRBV30 and TRBJ2-2; a weak D match, TRBD1 (6 bases). Trimming pared 3 bases from V and 5 bases from J, leaving 10 bases between. The CDR3 covers 13 residues. CDR1 and CDR2 (germline): GTSNPN, SVGIG (reference sequence). The full variable domain, rest sourced from reference TRBV30 and TRBJ2-2, is SQTIHQWPATLVQPVGSPLSLECTVEGTSNPNLYWYRQAAGRGLQLLFYSVGIGQISSEVPQNLSASRPQDRQFILSSKKLLLSDSGFYLCAWRKGGTGELFFGEGSRLTVL.